This T cell receptor (beta chain) was obtained from a study of regulatory T cells in long-lasting Graves disease. Study-wide points: Persistent patients had a count of shared public clonotypes (over 2,500) that exceeded that of new patients (966). Samples came from peripheral blood alone, without thyroid tissue.

This CDR3 comprises 16 residues. Trimming shortened V by 6 bases and J by 3 bases, and 21 bases separated the two germline ends. Germline CDR1 is MNHNS and CDR2 is SASEGT. Worth noting for this clonotype: Its matching antigen is unknown.

Assembly of TCR beta libraries relied on iRepertoire HTBI primers together with Arm-PCR of CDR3 regions. TCRdb recomputed calls from the multiplex PCR reads with MiXCR, one row per CDR3 protein. The table records just over 600,000 distinct CDR3 sequences, around 15% of them present only once. Regarding time point: newly diagnosed GD, antithyroid drugs for less than 3 months. The TCR library was made from RNA that had been extracted from PBMCs in TRIzol. In each case, Graves' disease was diagnosed per American Thyroid Association guidelines. These same data were also listed under a study on T cells in Graves' hyperthyroidism and ophthalmopathy.

J is TRBJ2-7 and V is TRBV6-1; tentatively, D is TRBD1 (6 bases). The sequences come from peripheral blood mononuclear cells (PBMCs), collected at new diagnosis, from a patient treated with antithyroid drugs. The receptor was isolated from a woman aged 25 to 39 with Graves disease. The DNA for the CDR3 is TGTGCCAGCAGCCTCCGGGACACGGGGCTAGGCTACGAGCAGTACTTC. It yields the protein CASSLRDTGLGYEQYF.